This T cell receptor beta chain was sequenced during a study of STAT5B mutations in CD4+ large granular lymphocyte leukemia. The CDR3 runs 13 residues. V lost 0 bases to trimming and J lost 8 bases, with 8 bases between them. CDR1 is SGDLS and CDR2 is YYNGEE in the germline V gene. In the authors' methods: A productive frequency of 2.59 x 10-5 was the lowest detectable. TCRdb keeps only in-frame clones here, not all; method: immunoSEQ multiplex PCR. V and J calls plus clone size are reproduced from that table; the DNA served to infer D and trimming. Among fewer than 40,000 clones listed, more than 65% were seen once.

Sequencing was performed on CD4+ T cells from blood buffy coats. The origin of this receptor is a human donor in good health. V is TRBV9 and J is TRBJ1-4; D not certain. This chain's CDR3 is CASSVGEGEKLFF. The CDR3 DNA follows: TGTGCCAGCAGCGTAGGTGAAGGGGAAAAACTGTTTTTT.